This T cell receptor (beta chain) appears in the sequencing data of a study of control samples from healthy donors and cancer patients. CDR3 length equals 16 residues. Germline CDR1 and CDR2: MDHEN and SYDVKM. The ends were cut back, 9 bases at V and 0 bases at J, with 19 bases in the middle. Produced via immunoSEQ multiplex PCR; TCRdb's table is partial and in-frame only. The sample consists of 130,000 to 150,000 clones, roughly nine tenths of them appearing once. The material sequenced was blood. This TCR came from a man younger than 40 in good health. The gene calls are TRBV28 and TRBJ2-3; no clear D. As DNA, the CDR3 is TGTGCCAGTACATTCGCCACTATGACTAGCACAGATACGCAGTATTTT. Translating it yields CASTFATMTSTDTQYF.